This T cell receptor (beta chain) was observed in a study of blood T cells in healthy people across ages. The CDR3 contains 14 residues. With 4 bases clipped from V and 7 bases from J, the junction kept 6 bases outside the gene matches. Germline CDR1 is SGHNT and CDR2 is YYREEE (reference sequence). This clonotype was counted only a few times. The target antigen is unknown. A second PCR of 7 to 11 cycles used a sample-barcoded 5' primer and a J-beta primer mix. TCRdb re-called the 5' RACE reads with MiXCR, one entry per CDR3 protein. The repertoire includes about 1.6 million distinct CDR3 sequences, around 35% of them detected once, and roughly 12% sits in the top ten. General study results and limits: Lack of knowledge of donor CMV status possibly confounded expanded clonotype changes.

The gene calls are TRBV5-4 and TRBJ2-1, with TRBD2 matching over 9 bases. The sequencing sample was made of blood. The TCR comes from a woman aged 25 to 39 in good health. CDR3 protein: CASSGGTSRNEQFF. The CDR3, as DNA: TGTGCCAGCAGCGGAGGGACTAGCAGAAATGAGCAGTTCTTC.